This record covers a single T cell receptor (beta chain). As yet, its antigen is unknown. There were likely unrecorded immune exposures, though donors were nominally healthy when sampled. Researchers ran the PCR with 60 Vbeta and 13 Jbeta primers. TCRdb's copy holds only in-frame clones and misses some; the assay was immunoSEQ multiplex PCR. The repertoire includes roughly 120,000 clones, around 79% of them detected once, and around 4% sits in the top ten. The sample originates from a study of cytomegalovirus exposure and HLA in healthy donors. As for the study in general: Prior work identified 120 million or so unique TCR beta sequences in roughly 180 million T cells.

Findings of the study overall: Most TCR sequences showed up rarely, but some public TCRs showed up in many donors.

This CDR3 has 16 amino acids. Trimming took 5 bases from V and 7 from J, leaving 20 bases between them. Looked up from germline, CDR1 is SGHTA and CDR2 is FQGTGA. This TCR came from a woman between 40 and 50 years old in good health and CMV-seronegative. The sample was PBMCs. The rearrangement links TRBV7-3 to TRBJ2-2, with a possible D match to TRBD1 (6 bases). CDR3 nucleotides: TGTGCCAGCAGCCGCACGCGGACAGAGACCGGCGGGGAGCTGTTTTTT. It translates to CASSRTRTETGGELFF.